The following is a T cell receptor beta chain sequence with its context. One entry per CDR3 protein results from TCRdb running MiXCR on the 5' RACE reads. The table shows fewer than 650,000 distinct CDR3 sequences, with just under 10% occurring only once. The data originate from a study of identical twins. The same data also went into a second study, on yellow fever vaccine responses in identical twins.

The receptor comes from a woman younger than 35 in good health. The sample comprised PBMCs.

The CDR3 reads CASSRGPIDTQYF. CDR3 DNA: TGTGCCAGCAGTAGGGGACCTATAGATACGCAGTATTTT. This rearrangement joins TRBV6-1 to TRBJ2-3; TRBD1 or TRBD2 may be the D gene (5 bases each). CDR1 is MNHNS and CDR2 is SASEGT in the germline V gene. The CDR3 runs 13 residues. V lost 5 bases, J lost 5 bases, and 11 bases lay in between.